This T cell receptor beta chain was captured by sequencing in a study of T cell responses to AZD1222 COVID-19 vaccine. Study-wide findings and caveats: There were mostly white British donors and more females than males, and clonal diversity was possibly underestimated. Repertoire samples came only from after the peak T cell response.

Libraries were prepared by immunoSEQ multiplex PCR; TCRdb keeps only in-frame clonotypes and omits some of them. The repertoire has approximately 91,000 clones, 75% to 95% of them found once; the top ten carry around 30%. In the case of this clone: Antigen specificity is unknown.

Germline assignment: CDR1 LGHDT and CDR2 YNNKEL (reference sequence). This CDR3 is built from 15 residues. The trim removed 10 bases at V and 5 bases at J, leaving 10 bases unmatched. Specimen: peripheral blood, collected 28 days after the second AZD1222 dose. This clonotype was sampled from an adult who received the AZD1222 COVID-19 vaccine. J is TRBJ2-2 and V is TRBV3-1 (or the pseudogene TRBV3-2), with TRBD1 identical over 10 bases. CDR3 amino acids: CATGRQGARTGELFF. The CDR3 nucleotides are TGTGCCACAGGACGACAGGGGGCTCGGACCGGGGAGCTGTTTTTT.